Following are 24 T cell receptor beta chains from one sample sequenced in a study of blood T cell repertoires in COVID-19. Produced via immunoSEQ multiplex PCR; TCRdb's table is partial and in-frame only. The table lists tens of thousands of clones, around 83% of them singletons. The specimen was peripheral blood. The receptor set was obtained from a human donor in a cohort sampled during active COVID-19.

This chain uses TRBV11-1 with TRBJ2-3; 7 nucleotides match TRBD2. V lost 3 bases and J lost 3; bases outside the gene matches: 3. The CDR3 is made up of 14 amino acids. Germline assignment: CDR1 SGHAT and CDR2 FQDESV (reference sequence). CDR3 amino acids: CASSFGGRTDTQYF. CDR3 DNA sequence: TGTGCCAGCAGCTTTGGCGGGAGAACAGATACGCAGTATTTT.

The chain has TRBV2 and TRBJ2-2; possible D gene TRBD1, 6 bases. The germline V gene has CDR1 SNHLY and CDR2 FYNNEI. This CDR3 spans 15 amino acids. V dropped 2 bases and J dropped 4 bases, with 11 bases sitting between them. CDR3 sequence reads: CASSETGQVTGELFF. The CDR3 DNA is TGTGCCAGCAGTGAAACAGGGCAGGTCACCGGGGAGCTGTTTTTT.

The chain links TRBV5-6 to TRBJ2-7, with TRBD1 as a possible D gene (6 bases). Germline CDR1 is SGHDT and CDR2 is YYEEEE. Trimming shortened V by 6 bases and J by 2 bases, and 18 bases separated the two germline ends. The length of the CDR3 is 15 residues. CDR3 region: CASTLSPGQAYEQYF. The CDR3 nucleotides are TGTGCCAGCACCCTGAGCCCGGGACAAGCCTACGAGCAGTACTTC.

In this sample, this clone turned up once. V and J are TRBV4-1 and TRBJ1-1; D perhaps matches TRBD1 (6 bases). CDR1 MGHRA and CDR2 YSYEKL come from the germline V gene. CDR3 size: 16 residues. V was pared by 1 base and J by 0 bases, with 12 bases between. CDR3 in DNA: TGCGCCAGCAGCCAAGGCTCAGACAGGATGAACACTGAAGCTTTCTTT. It is translated as CASSQGSDRMNTEAFF.

This chain connects TRBV27 to TRBJ1-1, with TRBD1 matching 9 bases. Germline V lookup: CDR1 MNHEY, CDR2 SMNVEV (reference sequence). With V trimmed by 8 bases and J by 5 bases, 9 bases remained unmatched. The CDR3 runs 14 residues. CDR3 nucleotides: TGTGCCAGCCGGAGAGGACAGGGGCGGACTGAAGCTTTCTTT. Protein sequence: CASRRGQGRTEAFF.

This sequence joins TRBV3-1 (or the pseudogene TRBV3-2) and TRBJ2-1; possible D gene TRBD1, 5 bases. V was cut by 0 bases and J by 10 bases, with 16 bases left in between. The CDR3 consists of 15 residues. Germline V gives CDR1 LGHDT, CDR2 YNNKEL (reference sequence). CDR3 sequence: CASSQELSTPGEQFF. In DNA form, the CDR3 reads TGTGCCAGCAGCCAAGAGCTCTCCACCCCAGGGGAGCAGTTCTTC.

This chain joins TRBV28 and TRBJ2-2, with a weak D call TRBD1 (5 bases). The CDR3 has 15 amino acids. Trimming removed 3 bases at V and 3 bases at J, with 11 bases between. Looked up from germline, CDR1 is MDHEN and CDR2 is SYDVKM. The CDR3 sequence is CASSFRAGYTGELFF. In DNA, the CDR3 is TGTGCCAGCAGTTTTCGGGCAGGGTACACCGGGGAGCTGTTTTTT.

This clone has only a few counts. V gene TRBV6-5 combines with J gene TRBJ2-1; D not resolved. The CDR3 totals 14 residues. The germline gives CDR1 MNHEY, CDR2 SVGAGI. Trimming took off 6 bases at V and 0 bases at J, with 9 bases between the two ends. The CDR3 loop reads CASRLLGSYNEQFF. Written as DNA, the CDR3 is TGTGCCAGCAGGCTACTCGGCTCCTACAATGAGCAGTTCTTC.

The chain is built from TRBV5-4 and TRBJ2-1; maybe TRBD2 (5 bases). Germline CDR1 SGHNT, CDR2 YYREEE (reference sequence). This CDR3 spans 15 amino acids. The V end was cut by 1 base, the J end by 5 bases, with 13 bases between. The CDR3 loop is CASSLTGSVNNEQFF. DNA of the CDR3: TGTGCCAGCAGCTTGACGGGATCAGTAAACAATGAGCAGTTCTTC.

The chain links TRBV5-8 to TRBJ1-2; 8 positions match TRBD1. The CDR3 has 14 residues. Germline CDR1 is SGHTS and CDR2 is YDEGEE. V dropped 4 bases and J dropped 4; count of bases not matched to a gene: 6. The CDR3 region has the DNA TGTGCCAGCAGCAATGGACAGGGTCGCTATGGCTACACCTTC. It is translated as CASSNGQGRYGYTF.

The chain uses TRBV10-1 and TRBJ2-1; 10 bases match TRBD2. With 4 bases clipped from V and 6 bases from J, the junction kept 3 bases outside the gene matches. CDR1 and CDR2 (germline): WNHNN, SYGVQD (reference sequence). The CDR3 has 14 amino acids. CDR3 sequence reads: CASSVSSGSNEQFF. The CDR3, as DNA: TGCGCCAGCAGTGTGTCTAGCGGGAGCAATGAGCAGTTCTTC.

This rearrangement joins TRBV10-2 to TRBJ2-5, with TRBD1 matching over 9 bases. Trimming took 2 bases from V and 6 from J; bases not matched to a gene: 4. CDR3 length: 14 residues. Looked up from germline, CDR1 is WSHSY and CDR2 is SAAADI. CDR3 nucleotide sequence: TGCGCCAGCAGTGAGGCACAGGGGGCCAAGACCCAGTACTTC. It encodes CASSEAQGAKTQYF.

This clone has a handful of counts. The chain combines TRBV5-5 with TRBJ2-7; TRBD2 is a possible D gene (5 bases). Trimming removed 0 bases from V and 0 bases from J, with 10 bases in between. This CDR3 comprises 15 residues. Germline-derived CDR1 and CDR2 are SGHKS and YYEKEE (reference sequence). CDR3 sequence (DNA): TGTGCCAGCAGCTTGGGGACTGGAGCCTCCTACGAGCAGTACTTC. Amino acids: CASSLGTGASYEQYF.

This chain joins TRBV5-1 and TRBJ2-1; weak D call: TRBD2 (5 bases). Germline assignment: CDR1 SGHRS and CDR2 YFSETQ. The V end was cut by 4 bases, the J end by 4 bases, with 18 bases between. CDR3 size: 16 residues. CDR3 coding DNA: TGCGCCAGCAGCATTGGAGGCAGCATAAAATACAATGAGCAGTTCTTC. Protein: CASSIGGSIKYNEQFF. Filled out from reference TRBV5-1 and TRBJ2-1, the complete variable domain reads KAGVTQTPRYLIKTRGQQVTLSCSPISGHRSVSWYQQTPGQGLQFLFEYFSETQRNKGNFPGRFSGRQFSNSRSEMNVSTLELGDSALYLCASSIGGSIKYNEQFFGPGTRLTVL.

This clone has a single count. The chain has TRBV5-1 and TRBJ1-3; D unclear. Looked up from germline, CDR1 is SGHRS and CDR2 is YFSETQ. CDR3 size: 16 residues. Trimming stripped 0 bases from V and 4 bases from J, with 14 bases between. In DNA, the CDR3 is TGCGCCAGCAGCTTGGACAGCCCCACCCTCGGAAACACCATATATTTT. Translating gives CASSLDSPTLGNTIYF.

This clone has just one count. This chain connects TRBV3-1 (or the pseudogene TRBV3-2) to TRBJ2-3, with a tentative D call TRBD2 (6 bases). Germline V CDR1 and CDR2: LGHDT, YNNKEL (reference sequence). The ends were cut back, 3 bases at V and 7 bases at J, with 11 bases in the middle. This CDR3 contains 13 residues. This CDR3 is CASSQTTRNTQYF. The DNA for the CDR3 is TGTGCCAGCAGCCAGACGACTAGAAATACGCAGTATTTT.

There are a few counts of this clone. V is TRBV19 and J is TRBJ1-1, with D perhaps TRBD1 (6 bases). This CDR3 is built from 14 residues. The V gene lost 6 bases and the J gene lost 1 base, with 12 bases spanning the gap. CDR1 and CDR2 (germline): LNHDA, SQIVND (reference sequence). In nucleotides, the CDR3 is TGTGCCAGTAGCCGACAGGAAACGAACACTGAAGCTTTCTTT. This gives the protein CASSRQETNTEAFF.

The chain is built from TRBV11-2 and TRBJ1-2; D is uncertain. Trimming stripped 3 bases from V and 0 bases from J, with 5 bases between. From germline, CDR1 is SGHAT and CDR2 FQNNGV. CDR3 size: 13 residues. This CDR3 reads CASSLSSNYGYTF. The CDR3 DNA reads as TGTGCCAGCAGCTTGTCCTCTAACTATGGCTACACCTTC.

The chain combines TRBV27 with TRBJ2-1, with a weak D call TRBD2 (5 bases). CDR3 length: 13 residues. V gave up 7 bases and J gave up 8 bases, with 15 bases separating them. CDR1 is MNHEY and CDR2 is SMNVEV in the germline V gene (reference sequence). The CDR3 reads CASNVRGGYEQFF. The CDR3 DNA sequence: TGTGCCAGCAATGTTCGGGGTGGTTATGAGCAGTTCTTC.

This clone was counted a single time. The CDR3 nucleotides are TGTGCCAGCAGCTTCGGACAGGGGAACTATGGCTACACCTTC. It is translated as CASSFGQGNYGYTF. J is TRBJ1-2 and V is TRBV11-2, with 9 bases lining up with TRBD1. V trimming: 3 bases; J trimming: 2 bases; junction bases outside the gene matches: 1. CDR1 is SGHAT, CDR2 FQNNGV, per germline. The CDR3 has 14 amino acids.

This chain links TRBV5-1 with TRBJ2-2; maybe TRBD1 (7 bases). Trimming removed 4 bases at V and 3 bases at J, with 13 bases between. The length of the CDR3 is 15 residues. Germline values: CDR1 SGHRS, CDR2 YFSETQ. Here the CDR3 DNA reads TGCGCCAGCAGCCCCAGGGGGGCGGACACCGGGGAGCTGTTTTTT. This gives the protein CASSPRGADTGELFF.

The rearrangement links TRBV10-3 to TRBJ2-7, with TRBD2 matching over 10 bases. Germline CDR1 ENHRY, CDR2 SYGVKD. The CDR3 length is 16 residues. The trim removed 8 bases at V and 6 bases at J, leaving 16 bases unmatched. The CDR3, as DNA: TGTGCCATCGCCTTAAGGGTAGCGGGAGGTGGGAGCGAGCAGTACTTC. Protein sequence: CAIALRVAGGGSEQYF.

V and J are TRBV7-8 and TRBJ2-7, with 7 bases fitting TRBD1. CDR1 and CDR2 from the germline V gene are SGHVS and FQNEAQ. This CDR3 comprises 15 residues. The junction had 3 bases not matched to a gene; V was cut back by 1 base and J by 0 bases. The CDR3 protein is CASSLDRGISYEQYF. DNA for the CDR3: TGTGCCAGCAGCTTAGACAGGGGCATCTCCTACGAGCAGTACTTC.

The CDR3 is CASTPGGIYGYTF. For the CDR3, the DNA is TGTGCCAGCACCCCAGGGGGGATATATGGCTACACCTTC. This rearrangement joins TRBV7-9 to TRBJ1-2, with TRBD1 identical over 7 bases. Germline V CDR1 and CDR2: SEHNR, FQNEAQ (reference sequence). V gave up 7 bases and J gave up 5 bases; unmatched junction bases: 7. This CDR3 is built from 13 residues.